What follows are 26 T cell receptor beta chains derived from one specimen sequenced in a study of blood T cell repertoires in COVID-19 (dated by TCRdb to 2019 to 2021). The library was prepared using the immunoSEQ multiplex PCR assay. As stored in TCRdb, this immuneACCESS dataset retains in-frame rearrangements with V and J assigned. A fraction of the clones does not appear; measured against another copy, unresolved V genes explain less than half of the discrepancy, and the remainder lacks a known reason. The sample table lists a few hundred thousand clones, approximately 81% of them with a count of one. The top ten hold around 20% of the sample. The specimen was PBMCs or T cells enriched from blood (not recorded which). The receptors here all came from a man in his forties or fifties who had recovered from COVID-19.

The V gene is TRBV18, the J gene TRBJ2-5; 11 bases line up with TRBD2. CDR3 length: 15 amino acids. The V segment lost 3 bases and the J segment 5 bases; nucleotides outside the gene matches: 5. Germline V gene sequence: CDR1 KGHSH, CDR2 LQKENI. CDR3 loop: CASSPGLAAIETQYF. For the CDR3, the DNA is TGTGCCAGCTCACCGGGACTAGCGGCGATTGAGACCCAGTACTTC.

The gene calls are TRBV6-5 and TRBJ2-1; TRBD1 matches at 12 bases. The V and J ends lost 6 bases and 6 bases, in that order; junction bases with no gene match: 6. There are 15 residues in the CDR3. The germline CDR1 and CDR2 sequences are MNHEY and SVGAGI. CDR3 amino acids: CASRLGQGAFNEQFF. CDR3 nucleotides: TGTGCCAGCAGATTGGGACAGGGGGCCTTCAATGAGCAGTTCTTC.

The chain is built from TRBV11-2 and TRBJ2-7; D possibly corresponds to TRBD1 (6 bases). Trimming cost V 5 bases and J 2 bases, with 16 bases left between them. CDR3 size: 15 residues. Germline CDR1 SGHAT, CDR2 FQNNGV. The CDR3 DNA sequence: TGTGCCAGCAGCCACCAACCGGGACAAACCTACGAGCAGTACTTC. Its protein product is CASSHQPGQTYEQYF.

This clone was seen a few times. The chain is built from TRBV14 and TRBJ2-7; D perhaps matches TRBD2 (5 bases). The CDR3 sequence is 14 residues long. V was clipped by 1 base and J by 2 bases, with 9 bases between them. Germline lookup yields CDR1 SGHDN and CDR2 FVKESK. CDR3 amino acids: CASSQGGGTYEQYF. The DNA of the CDR3 is TGTGCCAGCAGCCAAGGTGGAGGCACCTACGAGCAGTACTTC.

The rearrangement links TRBV7-6 to TRBJ2-1; D is ambiguous. Trimming removed 7 bases from V and 9 bases from J, with 10 bases in between. Germline V gives CDR1 SGHVS, CDR2 FNYEAQ. The CDR3 extends over 11 amino acids. The DNA for the CDR3 is TGTGCCAGCAACCCTAGTGGTGAGCAGTTCTTC. It yields the protein CASNPSGEQFF.

The CDR3 is CASTGTGRKGETQYF. CDR3 in DNA: TGTGCCTCAACGGGGACAGGGAGGAAAGGAGAGACCCAGTACTTC. The chain recombines TRBV30 with TRBJ2-5; 9 positions match TRBD1. The CDR3 consists of 15 residues. The germline CDR1 and CDR2 sequences are GTSNPN and SVGIG (reference sequence). The J segment lost 4 bases and the V segment lost 7 bases, leaving 13 bases of the junction unmatched. Complete variable domain (other parts from reference TRBV30 and TRBJ2-5): SQTIHQWPATLVQPVGSPLSLECTVEGTSNPNLYWYRQAAGRGLQLLFYSVGIGQISSEVPQNLSASRPQDRQFILSSKKLLLSDSGFYLCASTGTGRKGETQYFGPGTRLLVL.

In this sample, this clone turned up once. The chain links TRBV6-4 to TRBJ2-1, with D possibly matching TRBD1 (5 bases). The CDR3 consists of 16 residues. V lost 4 bases, J lost 0 bases, and 13 bases lay in between. From germline, CDR1 is MRHNA and CDR2 SNTAGT. In DNA form, the CDR3 reads TGTGCCAGCAGTGCAGGGTCCTGGAGCTCCTACAATGAGCAGTTCTTC. Translation gives CASSAGSWSSYNEQFF.

This clone was counted a single time. This chain uses TRBV7-2 with TRBJ2-7; 10 positions match TRBD1. Germline V gene data show CDR1 as SGHTA and CDR2 as FQGNSA. V shed 2 bases, J shed 6 bases, and the junction held 7 bases outside the gene matches. CDR3 length equals 15 residues. CDR3 DNA: TGTGCCAGCAGCTTAACGACAGGGGGCATTTTCGAGCAGTACTTC. This codes for CASSLTTGGIFEQYF. Based on the CDR3 plus reference TRBV7-2 and TRBJ2-7, the full variable domain is GAGVSQSPSNKVTEKGKDVELRCDPISGHTALYWYRQSLGQGLEFLIYFQGNSAPDKSGLPSDRFSAERTGGSVSTLTIQRTQQEDSAVYLCASSLTTGGIFEQYFGPGTRLTVT.

This clone was detected once. The chain has TRBV6-5 and TRBJ1-6, with a possible D match to TRBD1 (5 bases). This CDR3 has 15 amino acids. V was pared by 6 bases and J by 7 bases, with 16 bases between. Germline lookup yields CDR1 MNHEY and CDR2 SVGAGI. The CDR3 DNA reads as TGTGCCAGCAGCCCCTTGGGGCTGAGCAATTCACCCCTCCACTTT. Its translation is CASSPLGLSNSPLHF.

This chain connects TRBV19 to TRBJ2-3; 7 bases match TRBD2. With 5 bases clipped from V and 7 bases from J, the junction kept 9 bases outside the gene matches. The CDR3 consists of 14 residues. Germline lookup yields CDR1 LNHDA and CDR2 SQIVND (reference sequence). In DNA form, the CDR3 reads TGTGCCAGTAGTCGCACTAGCGATTCCTATACGCAGTATTTT. Protein: CASSRTSDSYTQYF. Together with reference TRBV19 and TRBJ2-3, the CDR3 gives the full variable domain: DGGITQSPKYLFRKEGQNVTLSCEQNLNHDAMYWYRQDPGQGLRLIYYSQIVNDFQKGDIAEGYSVSREKKESFPLTVTSAQKNPTAFYLCASSRTSDSYTQYFGPGTRLTVL.

This clone came up once. This sequence joins TRBV5-1 and TRBJ2-1; 10 bases agree with TRBD2. The CDR3 sequence is 17 residues long. The germline CDR1 and CDR2 sequences are SGHRS and YFSETQ. Trimming at V came to 2 bases and at J to 8 bases, leaving 13 bases not matched to a gene. The CDR3 sequence is CASSFGTSAAQTDEQFF. In DNA, the CDR3 is TGCGCCAGCAGCTTTGGGACTAGCGCCGCCCAGACCGATGAGCAGTTCTTC.

The rearrangement joins TRBV11-2 to TRBJ2-2, with TRBD2 matching over 7 bases. The CDR3 has 17 amino acids. Germline V lookup: CDR1 SGHAT, CDR2 FQNNGV. Germline trimming cut 6 bases from V and 1 base from J; bases unmatched to any gene: 11. CDR3 region: CASRGFIAGLNTGELFF. CDR3 coding DNA: TGTGCCAGCAGGGGATTCATAGCGGGCCTGAACACCGGGGAGCTGTTTTTT.

The V call is TRBV5-4, the J call TRBJ2-1; TRBD1 is a possible D gene (6 bases). Germline V gene sequence: CDR1 SGHNT, CDR2 YYREEE (reference sequence). The CDR3 contains 16 residues. V gave up 3 bases and J gave up 8 bases, with 21 bases separating them. CDR3 sequence (DNA): TGTGCCAGCAGCTCGACCTGGGACAATAACCCCGATGAGCAGTTCTTC. Translating it yields CASSSTWDNNPDEQFF.

The chain couples TRBV18 to TRBJ2-7, with D hard to call. The germline V gene has CDR1 KGHSH and CDR2 LQKENI. CDR3 length equals 13 residues. The V and J ends lost 5 bases and 5 bases respectively, with 13 bases between them. CDR3 nucleotide sequence: TGTGCCAGCTCAAGGAGATCCTCAAACGAGCAGTACTTC. Its translation is CASSRRSSNEQYF.

The chain joins TRBV6-6 to TRBJ2-1; 8 positions match TRBD2. This CDR3 is 15 amino acids long. With 6 bases clipped from V and 6 bases from J, the junction kept 10 bases outside the gene matches. Germline CDR1 reads MNHNY; CDR2 reads SVGAGI (reference sequence). DNA of the CDR3: TGTGCCAGCAGAAAGCGGGAGCGGGTAACCAATGAGCAGTTCTTC. It specifies CASRKRERVTNEQFF.

The V and J genes are TRBV5-1 and TRBJ2-7; 7 bases align to TRBD1. Germline lookup yields CDR1 SGHRS and CDR2 YFSETQ. Germline trimming cut 0 bases from V and 4 bases from J; bases unmatched to any gene: 4. This CDR3 region has 14 residues. This chain's CDR3 is CASSLGQGGYEQYF. In DNA form, the CDR3 reads TGCGCCAGCAGCTTGGGACAGGGTGGTTACGAGCAGTACTTC.

This clone was seen a few times. The chain links TRBV30 to TRBJ1-1; D is unresolved. Germline assignment: CDR1 GTSNPN and CDR2 SVGIG (reference sequence). V was clipped by 0 bases and J by 6 bases, with 8 bases between them. The CDR3 runs to 12 residues. The CDR3 bases are TGTGCCTGGAGTGTAAGAAGCTCTGAAGCTTTCTTT. Its protein product is CAWSVRSSEAFF.

This chain uses TRBV6-5 with TRBJ1-4; 9 bases line up with TRBD1. Germline V CDR1 and CDR2: MNHEY, SVGAGI. The CDR3 runs 15 residues. The J segment lost 7 bases and the V segment lost 5 bases, leaving 8 bases of the junction unmatched. The CDR3 coding sequence is TGTGCCAGCAGTCCGACGACAGGGGGAGGTGAAAAACTGTTTTTT. Protein sequence: CASSPTTGGGEKLFF.

Only one count was recorded for this clone. V gene TRBV13 combines with J gene TRBJ2-3; D is possibly TRBD2 (5 bases). CDR3 length: 12 amino acids. V dropped 5 bases and J dropped 9 bases, with 12 bases sitting between them. Germline V CDR1 and CDR2: PRHDT, FYEKMQ (reference sequence). In nucleotides, the CDR3 is TGTGCCAGCAGCCCAGGAACGGGGACGCAGTATTTT. Protein: CASSPGTGTQYF.

This rearrangement joins TRBV9 to TRBJ1-6; 9 positions agree with TRBD1. The J segment lost 9 bases and the V segment lost 0 bases, leaving 10 bases of the junction unmatched. The CDR3 spans 17 residues. Germline lookup yields CDR1 SGDLS and CDR2 YYNGEE. The CDR3, as DNA: TGTGCCAGCAGCGTAGGATCCGGGACAGGGTACAGTTCACCCCTCCACTTT. It translates to CASSVGSGTGYSSPLHF.

The chain employs TRBV7-2 and TRBJ2-7; TRBD2 matches 11 bases. Germline CDR1 and CDR2: SGHTA and FQGNSA. The CDR3 is made up of 16 amino acids. J was trimmed by 4 bases and V by 1 base; bases with no gene match: 6. This CDR3 is CASSLEGASGRYEQYF. In nucleotides, the CDR3 is TGTGCCAGCAGCTTAGAAGGCGCTAGCGGGAGGTACGAGCAGTACTTC.

A few counts support this clone. V usage is TRBV2 and J usage is TRBJ2-7; 8 positions match TRBD2. This CDR3 contains 14 residues. The V gene's germline CDR1 is SNHLY and CDR2 FYNNEI. Trimming removed 8 bases from V and 3 bases from J; junction bases left unmatched: 9. The CDR3 sequence is CASRREGSNYEQYF. As DNA, the CDR3 is TGTGCCAGCCGACGGGAGGGGTCTAACTACGAGCAGTACTTC.

The chain carries TRBV3-1 (or the pseudogene TRBV3-2) and TRBJ1-6; 7 bases fit TRBD1. This CDR3 contains 16 residues. In germline, CDR1 is LGHDT, CDR2 YNNKEL (reference sequence). The trim removed 1 base at V and 11 bases at J, leaving 11 bases unmatched. The DNA for the CDR3 is TGTGCCAGCAGCCAAGGGATGGGACAGCGACATACACCCCTCCACTTT. This encodes CASSQGMGQRHTPLHF.

This chain joins TRBV24-1 and TRBJ2-2; TRBD1 matches at 10 bases. V lost 3 bases to trimming and J lost 6 bases; unmatched junction nucleotides: 0. The CDR3 is 14 residues long. The germline V gene encodes CDR1 KGHDR and CDR2 SFDVKD. DNA of the CDR3: TGTGCCACCAGTGATGGGACAGGGGCCGGGGAGCTGTTTTTT. This codes for CATSDGTGAGELFF.

This rearrangement joins TRBV4-3 to TRBJ2-3, with a tentative D call TRBD2 (5 bases). The V and J ends lost 2 bases and 1 base respectively, with 16 bases between them. The CDR3 sequence is 17 residues long. Germline-derived CDR1 and CDR2 are LGHNA and YSLEER. Written as DNA, the CDR3 is TGCGCCAGCAGCCAATCGGCCGGGGTTTGGGGCACAGATACGCAGTATTTT. Amino acids: CASSQSAGVWGTDTQYF.

The rearrangement joins TRBV6-2 or TRBV6-3 to TRBJ2-2; TRBD1 matches 11 bases. V lost 6 bases to trimming and J lost 7 bases; unmatched junction nucleotides: 10. CDR1 is MNHEY, CDR2 SVGEGT, per germline. CDR3 length equals 16 residues. As DNA, the CDR3 is TGTGCCAGCAGCCGAGGACAGGGGGCGCAGGGCGGGGAGCTGTTTTTT. Translating gives CASSRGQGAQGGELFF.